One T cell receptor (beta chain) is described in this entry. This clonotype appeared once. Its antigen remains undetermined. There are no base qualities to consult, and no much larger clone falls within one base. One read provides weak support. The library was generated by PCR. TCR sequencing of DNA from cultured CD4+ T cells used the Oncomine TCR Beta short-read assay at the Johns Hopkins FTIC core. The QIAamp micro DNA kit was used to extract genomic DNA from the cultured CD4+ T cells. The Oncomine TCR Beta libraries from cultured CD4+ T cells were pooled using unique dual indexes and then sequenced on an Illumina iSeq 100. On the authors' methods: Non-productive sequences were removed, and CDR3s not starting with C, not ending with F or W, or shorter than 7 amino acids were discarded. Antigen-specific clonotypes were identified using the MANAFEST web application through comparison of peptide-stimulated wells with reference and other culture wells. Positive clones required FDR below 0.05, an odds ratio above 5, and productive frequency above 0.1% in at least two of three replicate wells. Cross-reactive clonotypes were defined as significantly expanded in both SARS-CoV-2 spike wells and at least one common cold coronavirus spike condition. Levenshtein distances (stringdist) and unrooted phylogenetic trees (ape) in R version 3.6.1 were used to assess CDR3 homology. TCRdb's own reprocessing of the public reads used fastp at Q25 and MiXCR and kept productive beta chains. Identical CDR3 protein sequences are pooled into one entry, listed with their most common genes and DNA. It is TCRdb's table, rather than the study itself, that gives the V and J calls and clone size. The sample records about 12,000 distinct CDR3 sequences, 56% of which are singletons. The top ten hold roughly 15% of the sample.

This entry belongs to a study of vaccination and CD4 T cells after COVID-19 (dated by TCRdb to between 2021 and 2024). Regarding the research as a whole: SARS-CoV-2 positivity had been established in the convalescent patients by nasal swab PCR, and mild disease was recorded in several of these patients and severe disease in one. Six males and four females were included in the convalescent cohort, with two Hispanic individuals, seven Caucasians, two Asians and one multiracial person represented. Each participant got two doses of either the Pfizer-BioNTech BNT162b2 vaccine (n=8) or the Moderna mRNA-1273 vaccine (n=2). Post-COVID blood samples from convalescent patients were collected a median of around 100 days after diagnosis, with a range of 35 to 161 days. Post-vaccine blood samples were collected a median of approximately 77 days after the second vaccine dose, ranging from roughly 13 to 250 days. The cultures were stimulated with overlapping spike peptide pools from SARS-CoV-2 and from the common cold coronaviruses HCoV-NL63, HCoV-OC43 and HCoV-229E. Control cultures used a CEFX viral epitope pool as positive control, an HIV-1 Nef peptide pool as negative control, or no peptide. The spike-specific CD4+ TCR repertoire was compared before and after mRNA vaccination in around ten COVID-19 convalescent patients and 4 infection-naive healthy vaccine recipients.

The study at large found these results: Although the median number of SARS-CoV-2-reactive clonotypes went up from roughly 22 after infection to approximately 40 after vaccination, the increase was not significant. Nearly all vaccine-specific clones in convalescent patients (304 of 307) were mono-reactive for SARS-CoV-2 spike rather than cross-reactive with common cold coronaviruses. Among the post-vaccine SARS-CoV-2-reactive clones in convalescent patients, a median approximately 90% showed up only after vaccination, which suggests vaccine-specific priming. Only a relatively small number of convalescent patients were included in the study, and early timepoints following natural infection were not analyzed.

From the cysteine up to the phenylalanine, the CDR3 has a length of 15 residues. Here the CDR3 DNA is all that survives: 45 bases in frame from base 1. V trim: 2 bases; J trim: 9 bases; unmatched bases: 3. From a lookup of the germline V gene, CDR1 and CDR2 are MNHEY and SVGAGI. Per the publication, the treatment or condition label means: approximately 9-day PBMC culture with coronavirus spike peptide pools or control peptides (ViraFEST assay). The ViraFEST assay was used in the study, in which antigen-specific T cells were expanded with peptide pools and expanded clonotypes were subsequently identified by TCR sequencing. The positive SARS-CoV-2 PCR tests of the convalescent patients were dated from March to December 2020, before the Alpha, Beta and Delta variants emerged in the United States. About 1.8 million PBMCs per well were cultured in IMDM with roughly 5% human AB serum and roughly 9.3 IU/ml IL-2, plus 10 ug/ml peptide pools. Half of the culture medium was replaced with fresh IL-2-containing medium on days 3 and 7. After roughly 11 days of culture, CD4+ T cells were isolated by negative selection with the EasySep CD4+ T cell isolation kit. Ficoll-Paque Plus gradient centrifugation was used to isolate PBMCs from whole blood, and the isolated PBMCs were then either used fresh or cryopreserved at -140C. Culture conditions were generally each tested in triplicate wells.

Recombination linked TRBV6-5 to TRBJ2-1; 14 central nucleotides agree with TRBD2. The sequence came from a human donor who had recovered from COVID-19. The sequencing input was CD4+ T cells from blood, cultured in vitro. The CDR3 is CASSYGTSGSSEQFF. The DNA is TGTGCCAGCAGTTACGGGACTAGCGGGAGCAGTGAGCAGTTCTTC.